These T cell receptor beta chains were read from a single sample in a study of graft-versus-host responses after intestinal transplantation. Sequencing was performed with immunoSEQ multiplex PCR; in TCRdb, only in-frame clones are kept and a portion is missing. The sample records fewer than 120,000 clones, approximately 92% being singletons. These receptors are not linked to any known antigen. Sequencing was performed on unstimulated CD8+ T cells sorted from spleen or lymph node cells, taken before intestinal transplant. All receptors derive from a human donor who received an intestinal transplant. Both conserved end residues are part of each CDR3. The D gene is left open where the match is weak. Clone size appears in some rows only: once, few, many, or a class for an expanded clone.

d_call j_call v_call clone_size cdr3_aa cdr3_nt
TRBD1 TRBJ1-3 TRBV13 NA CASSLGRGYGNTIYF TGTGCCAGCAGCTTAGGCAGGGGGTACGGAAACACCATATATTTT
TRBD2 TRBJ2-7 TRBV30 NA CAWGKGTSGSQSNEQYF TGTGCCTGGGGAAAGGGGACTAGCGGGAGCCAATCGAACGAGCAGTACTTC
NA TRBJ2-7 TRBV4-1 NA CASSQDVVGRFAYEQYF TGCGCCAGCAGCCAAGATGTGGTTGGCAGGTTCGCCTACGAGCAGTACTTC
TRBD1 TRBJ2-3 TRBV27 NA CASRQGNADTQYF TGTGCCAGCAGACAGGGGAACGCAGATACGCAGTATTTT
NA TRBJ1-1 TRBV4-1 NA CASSQPTGLGDTEAFF TGCGCCAGCAGCCAACCAACAGGGTTGGGTGACACTGAAGCTTTCTTT
NA TRBJ2-3 TRBV6-1 NA CASSEIVHSTDTQYF TGTGCCAGCAGTGAAATCGTCCATAGCACAGATACGCAGTATTTT
NA TRBJ1-2 TRBV7-9 NA CASSLLGHRPEGGYTF TGTGCCAGCAGCTTATTGGGACATCGCCCGGAAGGTGGCTACACCTTC
NA TRBJ1-1 TRBV7-9 NA CASSQQGPEAFF TGTGCCAGCAGCCAACAGGGTCCTGAAGCTTTCTTT
NA TRBJ2-7 TRBV27 once CASSPNRPHYEQYF TGTGCCAGCAGTCCCAACAGACCCCATTACGAGCAGTACTTC
TRBD2 TRBJ2-7 TRBV5-8 NA CASSPPGGRGSYEQYF TGTGCCAGCAGCCCACCGGGGGGGCGCGGGAGTTACGAGCAGTACTTC
NA TRBJ2-2 TRBV5-1 NA CASSGEAGELFF TGCGCCAGCAGCGGGGAGGCCGGGGAGCTGTTTTTT
NA TRBJ1-2 TRBV19 NA CASSWSGGAYGYTF TGTGCCAGTAGTTGGTCTGGCGGAGCCTATGGCTACACCTTC
TRBD1 TRBJ2-1 TRBV30 few CAWSPYRGQAYNEQFF TGTGCCTGGAGTCCCTACAGGGGGCAAGCTTACAATGAGCAGTTCTTC
NA TRBJ1-1 TRBV15 NA CATSRDLPGRWTEAFF TGTGCCACCAGCAGAGATCTCCCAGGTCGATGGACTGAAGCTTTCTTT
NA TRBJ2-7 TRBV5-1 NA CASSLERTTSYEQYF TGCGCCAGCAGCTTGGAGCGGACTACCTCCTACGAGCAGTACTTC
NA TRBJ1-5 TRBV15 once CATSRDMAGGVVGSNQPQHF TGTGCCACCAGCAGAGATATGGCCGGAGGAGTAGTAGGTAGCAATCAGCCCCAGCATTTT
NA TRBJ2-1 TRBV14 NA CASSQTDRGFFYNEQFF TGTGCCAGCAGCCAAACGGATAGAGGGTTCTTCTACAATGAGCAGTTCTTC
TRBD2 TRBJ2-1 TRBV7-8 NA CASTGTSGRAFHNEQFF TGTGCCAGCACCGGGACTAGCGGGAGGGCCTTCCACAATGAGCAGTTCTTC
NA TRBJ1-1 TRBV15 NA CATSNGDMNTEAFF TGTGCCACCAGCAACGGGGATATGAACACTGAAGCTTTCTTT
TRBD1 TRBJ2-7 TRBV19 NA CASSITGTAYEQYF TGTGCCAGTAGCATAACCGGGACAGCCTACGAGCAGTACTTC
TRBD1 TRBJ2-1 TRBV25-1 once CASSDPGQGSYNEQFF TGTGCCAGCAGTGACCCGGGACAGGGCTCCTACAATGAGCAGTTCTTC
NA TRBJ2-7 TRBV6-1 NA CASSGTGEGSYEQYF TGTGCCAGCAGTGGAACAGGCGAGGGGTCCTACGAGCAGTACTTC
TRBD2 TRBJ2-7 TRBV6-6 few CASSKKTSVYEQYF TGTGCCAGCAGTAAGAAGACTAGCGTCTACGAGCAGTACTTC
NA TRBJ2-7 TRBV19 NA CASSISRGAYEQYF TGTGCCAGTAGTATATCCAGGGGGGCCTACGAGCAGTACTTC
NA TRBJ1-1 TRBV6-5 NA CASNEGRWTEAFF TGTGCCAGCAATGAGGGGAGATGGACTGAAGCTTTCTTT
NA TRBJ1-1 TRBV28 few CASSLGYSTEAFF TGTGCCAGCAGTTTAGGGTACAGTACTGAAGCTTTCTTT
NA TRBJ2-1 TRBV7-2 NA CASSLEISGEPSYNEQFF TGTGCCAGCAGCTTAGAGATTAGCGGAGAACCCTCCTACAATGAGCAGTTCTTC
NA TRBJ2-7 TRBV27 NA CASSFGPDYEQYF TGTGCCAGCAGTTTTGGGCCGGACTACGAGCAGTACTTC
NA TRBJ1-1 TRBV19 NA CASSMGISTEAFF TGTGCCAGTAGTATGGGTATCAGCACTGAAGCTTTCTTT
NA TRBJ2-7 TRBV11-3 NA CASSLDGIQYF TGTGCCAGCAGCTTAGACGGGATACAGTACTTC
NA TRBJ2-2 TRBV30 NA CAWSVHLNTGELFF TGTGCCTGGAGTGTACATCTAAACACCGGGGAGCTGTTTTTT
TRBD2 TRBJ2-2 TRBV7-9 NA CASSSSVPRGRNTGELFF TGTGCCAGCAGCTCCTCGGTTCCTCGCGGGAGGAACACCGGGGAGCTGTTTTTT
TRBD1 TRBJ1-1 TRBV30 NA CAWRGQKNTEAFF TGTGCCTGGAGGGGACAGAAGAACACTGAAGCTTTCTTT
NA TRBJ2-3 TRBV27 once CASTSWGDTQYF TGTGCCAGCACCTCTTGGGGAGATACGCAGTATTTT
NA TRBJ2-2 TRBV4-1 NA CASSVGTGNVELFF TGCGCCAGCAGCGTAGGGACGGGAAATGTGGAGCTGTTTTTT
NA TRBJ2-1 TRBV4-1 once CASSQGVEQFF TGCGCCAGCAGCCAAGGGGTGGAGCAGTTCTTC
NA TRBJ2-1 TRBV7-9 NA CASSSDWNEQFF TGTGCCAGCAGCTCGGACTGGAATGAGCAGTTCTTC
TRBD1 TRBJ2-7 TRBV19 once CASSIGTGPYEQYF TGTGCCAGTAGTATTGGGACAGGTCCCTACGAGCAGTACTTC
NA TRBJ2-2 TRBV9 NA CASSVEGAGELFF TGTGCCAGCAGCGTAGAGGGGGCCGGGGAGCTGTTTTTT
NA TRBJ1-4 TRBV7-9 NA CASSPPGDYNEKLFF TGTGCCAGCAGCCCTCCAGGAGATTATAATGAAAAACTGTTTTTT
NA TRBJ2-6 TRBV29-1 NA CSVRDGLSGANVLTF TGCAGCGTGAGGGACGGCCTCTCTGGGGCCAACGTCCTGACTTTC
NA TRBJ1-5 TRBV6-6 NA CASSYGEDRQGQPQHF TGTGCCAGCAGTTACGGTGAGGATAGGCAAGGTCAGCCCCAGCATTTT
TRBD1 TRBJ1-2 TRBV6-5 NA CASSTGTVTHYGYTF TGTGCCAGCAGTACCGGGACAGTAACACACTATGGCTACACCTTC
TRBD1 TRBJ2-1 TRBV5-6 NA CASSFLFGQGARNEQFF TGTGCCAGCAGCTTTCTCTTCGGCCAGGGGGCCCGGAATGAGCAGTTCTTC
TRBD2 TRBJ2-7 TRBV12-5 NA CASGFLIPGGVHEQYF TGTGCTAGTGGTTTCTTAATTCCTGGGGGGGTCCACGAGCAGTACTTC
NA TRBJ2-2 TRBV19 NA CASSIYLNTGELFF TGTGCCAGTAGTATTTATCTAAACACCGGGGAGCTGTTTTTT
TRBD1 TRBJ2-1 TRBV5-3 NA CARRITGGFYNEQFF TGTGCCAGAAGAATTACAGGGGGGTTCTACAATGAGCAGTTCTTC
TRBD1 TRBJ2-7 TRBV4-1 NA CASSQGDSPSYEQYF TGCGCCAGCAGCCAAGGGGACAGTCCCTCCTACGAGCAGTACTTC
NA TRBJ1-2 TRBV6-5 NA CASTYGPGSGYGYTF TGTGCCAGCACCTACGGTCCAGGTAGTGGCTATGGCTACACCTTC
TRBD2 TRBJ2-3 TRBV28 once CASSPIAGVTDTQYF TGTGCCAGCAGTCCGATAGCGGGGGTCACAGATACGCAGTATTTT
NA TRBJ2-1 TRBV19 NA CASSAGLTINEQFF TGTGCCAGTAGTGCCGGACTCACCATCAATGAGCAGTTCTTC
TRBD1 TRBJ1-1 TRBV11-1 NA CASSFSTGEAFF TGTGCCAGCAGCTTTTCGACAGGGGAAGCTTTCTTT
TRBD1 TRBJ2-7 TRBV2 NA CASVEGQMTSYEQYF TGTGCCAGCGTTGAGGGACAGATGACTTCCTACGAGCAGTACTTC
NA TRBJ2-7 TRBV27 NA CASSRTEFHEQYF TGTGCCAGCAGCCGGACGGAGTTTCACGAGCAGTACTTC
NA TRBJ2-3 TRBV19 NA CASSIQGLTDTQYF TGTGCCAGTAGTATCCAGGGTCTGACAGATACGCAGTATTTT